A selection of T cell receptor beta chains follows, all from one sample in a study of cytomegalovirus exposure and HLA in healthy donors. Clones were sequenced by immunoSEQ multiplex PCR, and TCRdb holds only the in-frame ones, with some missing. The sample consists of 150,000 to 200,000 clones, around four fifths of them appearing once. Material: PBMCs. These receptors were obtained from a man aged 30 to 45 in good health and CMV-seropositive. CDR3s include the opening cysteine and the closing phenylalanine or tryptophan. A D gene is named only where the DNA matches it firmly. A row's size may be missing; if present it is once, few, many or a size class.

size: NA; length: 14; J: TRBJ1-1; D: NA; V: TRBV4-2; CDR3: CASSPGRGETEAFF; DNA: TGTGCCAGCAGCCCGGGTCGGGGAGAAACTGAAGCTTTCTTT
size: NA; length: 17; J: TRBJ2-3; D: TRBD2; V: TRBV7-8; CDR3: CASSLVASGRYTDTQYF; DNA: TGTGCCAGCAGCTTAGTGGCTAGCGGGAGGTACACAGATACGCAGTATTTT
size: NA; length: 15; J: TRBJ2-7; D: NA; V: TRBV29-1; CDR3: CSVGGHGHSFYEQYF; DNA: TGCAGCGTTGGGGGGCACGGGCACTCCTTTTACGAGCAGTACTTC
size: NA; length: 15; J: TRBJ1-1; D: NA; V: TRBV19; CDR3: CASSIALGGFFGAFF; DNA: TGTGCCAGTAGTATAGCCCTGGGGGGGTTCTTCGGAGCTTTCTTT
size: NA; length: 15; J: TRBJ1-3; D: NA; V: TRBV6-5; CDR3: CASSRRGSGGNTIYF; DNA: TGTGCCAGCAGTCGACGGGGGTCGGGCGGAAACACCATATATTTT
size: NA; length: 11; J: TRBJ2-3; D: NA; V: TRBV7-9; CDR3: CASSSTDTQYF; DNA: TGTGCCAGCAGCTCGACAGATACGCAGTATTTT
size: few; length: 21; J: TRBJ2-1; D: TRBD2; V: TRBV10-1; CDR3: CASSESWRLAGGPRAYNEQFF; DNA: TGCGCCAGCAGTGAAAGTTGGCGGCTAGCGGGGGGCCCAAGGGCCTACAATGAGCAGTTCTTC
size: once; length: 15; J: TRBJ2-7; D: TRBD1; V: TRBV7-3; CDR3: CASSLRPDRDYEQYF; DNA: TGTGCCAGCAGCCTCCGTCCGGACAGGGACTACGAGCAGTACTTC
size: NA; length: 11; J: TRBJ2-2; D: NA; V: TRBV20-1; CDR3: CSARAGGELFF; DNA: TGCAGTGCTAGAGCGGGCGGGGAGCTGTTTTTT
size: NA; length: 15; J: TRBJ2-7; D: TRBD2; V: TRBV4-2; CDR3: CASSLGAGDTYEQYF; DNA: TGTGCCAGCAGCCTGGGAGCGGGGGATACCTACGAGCAGTACTTC
size: NA; length: 13; J: TRBJ2-7; D: TRBD1; V: TRBV6-5; CDR3: CATRTGEQVKQYF; DNA: TGTGCCACTCGGACAGGAGAACAGGTCAAGCAGTACTTC
size: once; length: 15; J: TRBJ2-1; D: TRBD2; V: TRBV7-2; CDR3: CASSLMGLLDNEQFF; DNA: TGTGCCAGCAGCTTAATGGGACTACTGGACAATGAGCAGTTCTTC
size: few; length: 13; J: TRBJ1-2; D: NA; V: TRBV10-3; CDR3: CAISEGRVHGYTF; DNA: TGTGCCATCAGTGAAGGCAGGGTCCATGGCTACACCTTC
size: once; length: 15; J: TRBJ2-5; D: TRBD1; V: TRBV2; CDR3: CASSESTGQQETQYF; DNA: TGTGCCAGCAGTGAATCGACAGGGCAGCAAGAGACCCAGTACTTC
size: NA; length: 17; J: TRBJ1-5; D: NA; V: TRBV5-1; CDR3: CASSLPVLSGSNQPQHF; DNA: TGCGCCAGCAGCTTGCCCGTCTTGTCAGGAAGCAATCAGCCCCAGCATTTT
size: NA; length: 17; J: TRBJ2-3; D: NA; V: TRBV9; CDR3: CASSVEVGEWEFDTQYF; DNA: TGTGCCAGCAGCGTAGAAGTCGGGGAGTGGGAGTTTGATACGCAGTATTTT
size: once; length: 15; J: TRBJ2-5; D: TRBD2; V: TRBV7-9; CDR3: CASSLLAGGKETQYF; DNA: TGTGCCAGCAGCTTACTAGCGGGGGGGAAAGAGACCCAGTACTTC
size: NA; length: 17; J: TRBJ2-3; D: TRBD2; V: TRBV9; CDR3: CASSVPLAGVRTDTQYF; DNA: TGTGCCAGCAGCGTACCCCTAGCGGGGGTCCGCACAGATACGCAGTATTTT
size: NA; length: 15; J: TRBJ2-3; D: TRBD2; V: TRBV6-5; CDR3: CASSRTSGSTDTQYF; DNA: TGTGCCAGCAGTCGTACTAGCGGGAGCACAGATACGCAGTATTTT
size: NA; length: 14; J: TRBJ1-1; D: TRBD1; V: TRBV18; CDR3: CASSQGQGDTEAFF; DNA: TGTGCCAGCTCACAGGGACAGGGGGACACTGAAGCTTTCTTT
size: NA; length: 17; J: TRBJ1-5; D: TRBD1; V: TRBV19; CDR3: CASSKPWDRARNQPQHF; DNA: TGTGCCAGCAGTAAGCCCTGGGACAGGGCTAGGAATCAGCCCCAGCATTTT
size: NA; length: 16; J: TRBJ1-1; D: NA; V: TRBV4-1; CDR3: CASSHRRGNMNTEAFF; DNA: TGCGCCAGCAGCCACCGCCGAGGGAACATGAACACTGAAGCTTTCTTT
size: NA; length: 14; J: TRBJ2-7; D: TRBD1; V: TRBV5-4; CDR3: CASSLRQGSYEQYF; DNA: TGTGCCAGCAGCTTGCGACAGGGATCCTACGAGCAGTACTTC
size: NA; length: 15; J: TRBJ1-2; D: TRBD1; V: TRBV5-1; CDR3: CASRPPGQGNYGYTF; DNA: TGCGCCAGCAGGCCCCCGGGACAGGGGAACTATGGCTACACCTTC
size: NA; length: 15; J: TRBJ2-5; D: TRBD1; V: TRBV5-4; CDR3: CASSNLSGGQETQYF; DNA: TGTGCCAGCAGCAATTTGTCAGGGGGCCAAGAGACCCAGTACTTC
size: NA; length: 13; J: TRBJ1-1; D: NA; V: TRBV14; CDR3: CASSQAGTYEAFF; DNA: TGTGCCAGCAGCCAAGCCGGGACATATGAAGCTTTCTTT
size: once; length: 15; J: TRBJ1-4; D: NA; V: TRBV5-1; CDR3: CASSLAGATNEKLFF; DNA: TGCGCCAGCAGCTTGGCAGGGGCTACTAATGAAAAACTGTTTTTT
size: NA; length: 14; J: TRBJ2-7; D: NA; V: TRBV13; CDR3: CASSRQGSSYEQYF; DNA: TGTGCCAGCAGCCGCCAGGGGAGTTCCTACGAGCAGTACTTC
size: NA; length: 15; J: TRBJ1-5; D: NA; V: TRBV4-1; CDR3: CASSQRRGDSQPQHF; DNA: TGCGCCAGCAGCCAAAGGAGGGGAGACTCCCAGCCCCAGCATTTT
size: NA; length: 17; J: TRBJ2-3; D: NA; V: TRBV5-1; CDR3: CASSERDRSIYTDTQYF; DNA: TGCGCCAGCAGCGAGCGGGACAGGTCGATTTATACAGATACGCAGTATTTT
size: NA; length: 16; J: TRBJ2-3; D: TRBD2; V: TRBV5-1; CDR3: CASSPVAGGFSDTQYF; DNA: TGCGCCAGCAGCCCTGTAGCGGGGGGGTTTTCAGATACGCAGTATTTT
size: NA; length: 16; J: TRBJ2-1; D: TRBD1; V: TRBV23-1; CDR3: CASSHLDRGRYNEQFF; DNA: TGCGCCAGCAGTCACCTTGACAGGGGGCGGTACAATGAGCAGTTCTTC
size: few; length: 15; J: TRBJ1-2; D: TRBD1; V: TRBV30; CDR3: CAWSVDWTGNYGYTF; DNA: TGTGCCTGGAGTGTGGACTGGACAGGGAACTATGGCTACACCTTC
size: NA; length: 16; J: TRBJ1-5; D: TRBD1; V: TRBV18; CDR3: CASSPQGAYGNQPQHF; DNA: TGTGCCAGCTCACCGCAGGGGGCGTACGGCAATCAGCCCCAGCATTTT
size: few; length: 13; J: TRBJ1-1; D: NA; V: TRBV11-2; CDR3: CASSFTRDTEAFF; DNA: TGTGCCAGCAGCTTTACGCGGGACACTGAAGCTTTCTTT
size: NA; length: 14; J: TRBJ1-1; D: NA; V: TRBV6-1; CDR3: CATSLQGMNTEAFF; DNA: TGTGCCACTTCCCTACAGGGAATGAACACTGAAGCTTTCTTT
size: NA; length: 12; J: TRBJ2-5; D: NA; V: TRBV6-1; CDR3: CASSPGQETQYF; DNA: TGTGCCAGCAGCCCCGGGCAAGAGACCCAGTACTTC
size: NA; length: 15; J: TRBJ2-7; D: NA; V: TRBV5-1; CDR3: CASSSDRSFSYEQYF; DNA: TGCGCCAGCAGCTCCGACAGGTCGTTCTCCTACGAGCAGTACTTC
size: NA; length: 13; J: TRBJ1-5; D: NA; V: TRBV7-8; CDR3: CASSLGQNQPQHF; DNA: TGTGCCAGCAGCTTGGGGCAGAATCAGCCCCAGCATTTT
size: NA; length: 14; J: TRBJ2-4; D: NA; V: TRBV4-1; CDR3: CASSQLSGLDIQYF; DNA: TGCGCCAGCAGCCAACTTTCGGGGTTGGACATTCAGTACTTC
size: NA; length: 12; J: TRBJ2-7; D: NA; V: TRBV27; CDR3: CASSLKGKEQYF; DNA: TGTGCCAGCAGTTTGAAGGGGAAGGAGCAGTACTTC